The rows below give T cell receptor beta chains drawn from one sample of a study of T cell clones after liver transplantation. Sequencing was performed with immunoSEQ multiplex PCR; in TCRdb, only in-frame clones are kept and a portion is missing. The sample consists of over 90,000 clones, about 88% of them appearing once. The material was CD4+ T cells from blood, obtained approximately 43 months after liver transplant. Source of these receptors: a human patient who received a liver transplant. Some T cells may have originated in the graft donor. The CDR3 runs from the conserved cysteine through the conserved F or W. A D gene is named only where the DNA matches it firmly. A row's size may be missing; if present it is once, few, many or a size class.

clone_size j_call d_call v_call cdr3_nt cdr3_aa
. TRBJ2-1 TRBD2 TRBV28 TGTGCCAGCAGGGGACTAGCTAAACCGGAGCAGTTCTTC CASRGLAKPEQFF
. TRBJ2-3 TRBD2 TRBV10-3 TGTGCCATCAGCGGTACTGCCAGGACTAGCGGGGCCTCCACTAGCACAGATACGCAGTATTTT CAISGTARTSGASTSTDTQYF
few TRBJ1-5 . TRBV18 TGTGCCAGCTCACCAGTGACAGTGAACCAGGGGCCCCAGCATTTT CASSPVTVNQGPQHF
. TRBJ2-3 . TRBV28 TGTGCCAGCAGCCCGGGCGGGGTAAGCACAGATACGCAGTATTTT CASSPGGVSTDTQYF
. TRBJ2-5 . TRBV7-3 TGTGCCAGCAGCTTGGTCTACCAAGAGACCCAGTACTTC CASSLVYQETQYF
. TRBJ2-5 . TRBV19 TGTGCCACGTCTACGACAAGGCAAGAGACCCAGTACTTC CATSTTRQETQYF
. TRBJ1-1 . TRBV19 TGTGCCAGTAGGAAGATAGGGGCAGGTGGTGAGAACACTGAAGCTTTCTTT CASRKIGAGGENTEAFF
. TRBJ2-1 TRBD1 TRBV7-3 TGTGCCAGCAGCTTGAGGGTGGCAGGGGGCAATGAGCAGTTCTTC CASSLRVAGGNEQFF
. TRBJ1-5 TRBD1 TRBV7-6 TGTGCCAGCAGCCAGGGACAGTACAATCAGCCCCAGCATTTT CASSQGQYNQPQHF
. TRBJ1-1 TRBD1 TRBV19 TGTGCCAGTAGTATAGCCGGCAGGGGGCTCGGCACTGAAGCTTTCTTT CASSIAGRGLGTEAFF
. TRBJ2-1 TRBD2 TRBV19 TGTGCCAGTTCCCCCCTAGCGGGGGCCTACAATGAGCAGTTCTTC CASSPLAGAYNEQFF
few TRBJ2-2 TRBD2 TRBV2 TGTGCCAGCAGTGTGAAAGCGGGGGGACTGAACACCGGGGAGCTGTTTTTT CASSVKAGGLNTGELFF
. TRBJ2-2 . TRBV5-1 TGCGCCAGCAGCTTTAAACAGGGTGGGACCGGGGAGCTGTTTTTT CASSFKQGGTGELFF
. TRBJ2-6 . TRBV5-6 TGTGCCAGCAGCTTGGACGGCTCTGGGGCCAACGTCCTGACTTTC CASSLDGSGANVLTF
many TRBJ1-1 . TRBV7-9 TGTGCCAGCAGTCCTCAAACTCCTGAAGCTTTCTTT CASSPQTPEAFF
. TRBJ2-3 . TRBV7-9 TGTGCCAGCAGCCTCCTTACTGGGGATACGCAGTATTTT CASSLLTGDTQYF
. TRBJ1-4 TRBD1 TRBV4-3 TGCGCCAGCAGCCAAGTTCAGACAGGGGTGCTGTTTTTT CASSQVQTGVLFF
. TRBJ2-2 . TRBV19 TGTGCCAGTAGTAATCGAGTCGGGGAGCTGTTTTTT CASSNRVGELFF
. TRBJ2-5 TRBD1 TRBV5-1 TGCGCCAGCAGCTTGAGACAGGGAAGGGCCGAAGAGACCCAGTACTTC CASSLRQGRAEETQYF
. TRBJ1-3 . TRBV5-4 TGTGCCAGCAGCTTGGGCGGGACGGTATTAAACACCATATATTTT CASSLGGTVLNTIYF
. TRBJ1-6 . TRBV10-2 TGCGCCAGCAGTGAAGGAGAGGATTCACCCCTCCACTTT CASSEGEDSPLHF
. TRBJ1-2 TRBD1 TRBV18 TGTGCCAGCTCACCCAGGGGACAGGAGATCTATGGCTACACCTTC CASSPRGQEIYGYTF
. TRBJ2-5 . TRBV21-1 TGTGCCAGCAGCAAAGGGCAGTTAGAGACCCAGTACTTC CASSKGQLETQYF
. TRBJ2-2 TRBD2 TRBV7-2 TGTGCCAGCAGCTTTAAAGGGAGGGACACCGGGGAGCTGTTTTTT CASSFKGRDTGELFF
. TRBJ2-1 . TRBV5-8 TGTGCCAGTGTGCGGAGCAGCTCCTACAATGAGCAGTTCTTC CASVRSSSYNEQFF